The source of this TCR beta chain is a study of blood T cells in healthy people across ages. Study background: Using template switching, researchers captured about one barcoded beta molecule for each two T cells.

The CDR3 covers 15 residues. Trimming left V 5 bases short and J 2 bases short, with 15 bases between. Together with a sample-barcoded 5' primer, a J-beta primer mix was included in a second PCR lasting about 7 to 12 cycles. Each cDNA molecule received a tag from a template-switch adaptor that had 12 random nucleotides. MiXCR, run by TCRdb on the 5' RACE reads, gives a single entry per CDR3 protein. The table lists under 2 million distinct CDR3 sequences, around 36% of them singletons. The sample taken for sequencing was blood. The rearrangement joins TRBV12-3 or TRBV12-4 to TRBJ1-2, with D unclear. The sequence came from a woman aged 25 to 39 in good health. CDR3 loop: CASSPRRAGNYGYTF. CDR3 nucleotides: TGTGCCAGCAGTCCCCGTAGGGCTGGGAACTATGGCTACACCTTC.